This T cell receptor (beta chain) was documented in a study of cytomegalovirus exposure and HLA in healthy donors. The CDR3 consists of 15 residues. The germline V gene has CDR1 SGDLS and CDR2 YYNGEE. V was clipped by 5 bases and J by 0 bases, with 12 bases between them. Whole-study findings and limits: Later, an analysis found that TCR clusters from the first cohort tended to co-occur in the 95 to 150 validation repertoires.

Measured with immunoSEQ multiplex PCR; TCRdb has only the in-frame clones, and not every one. The sample has some 140,000 clones, approximately 84% seen once; the top ten hold approximately 1.4%. With respect to this clone: Its specificity is unknown.

The sequenced sample was PBMCs. This receptor was obtained from a woman in her twenties or thirties in good health and CMV-seronegative. V is TRBV9 and J is TRBJ1-3; D remains ambiguous. The CDR3 nucleotides read TGTGCCAGCAGTCGTTCCCGAGTCTCTGGAAACACCATATATTTT. Amino acid sequence: CASSRSRVSGNTIYF.